Listed below are T cell receptor beta chains from one sample, sequenced in a study of blood T cell repertoires in COVID-19. TCRdb's table, derived via immunoSEQ multiplex PCR, lists solely in-frame clones and lacks some. Of about 150,000 clones in the sample, more than 65% are singletons; the top ten hold more than 7.5%. The specimen was peripheral blood. Receptors originate from a woman in her forties or fifties with acute or convalescent COVID-19. The CDR3 runs from the conserved cysteine through the conserved F or W. Clone size, where shown, is once, few, many, or a class for clones that have expanded.

abundance	v_gene	j_gene	CDR3aa
.	TRBV4-3	TRBJ1-5	CASSQDLRGGNQPQHF
.	TRBV7-9	TRBJ1-3	CASRGTAGNTIYF
.	TRBV6-2/TRBV6-3	TRBJ2-2	CASSRTGATNTGELFF
.	TRBV28	TRBJ2-5	CASSFWSVETQYF
once	TRBV27	TRBJ2-3	CAAGAGGGSGTQYF
.	TRBV7-9	TRBJ2-3	CASMGGNTDTQYF
.	TRBV10-1	TRBJ1-6	CASSLPGNNSPLHF
.	TRBV10-3	TRBJ2-7	CAISDLLKGVYEQYF
.	TRBV18	TRBJ2-5	CASSPPPGQETQYF
.	TRBV28	TRBJ2-7	CASSPGGQGFGGPLGVYEQYF
.	TRBV12-3/TRBV12-4	TRBJ2-7	CASSSARMQYF
.	TRBV3-1/TRBV3-2	TRBJ1-2	CASSRQGEARGYTF
.	TRBV12-3/TRBV12-4	TRBJ2-5	CASSPNSGETQYF
once	TRBV2	TRBJ2-3	CATLGGVITDTQYF
.	TRBV4-3	TRBJ2-2	CASSQALWGGSLAGELFF
.	TRBV15	TRBJ2-7	CATSRGDISYEQYF
.	TRBV18	TRBJ1-2	CASSPDPVYGYTF
.	TRBV7-6	TRBJ2-5	CASSLGASGGQTQYF
few	TRBV12-5	TRBJ1-4	CASGLGVQNEKLFF
once	TRBV28	TRBJ2-3	CASSFVGGSTDTQYF
.	TRBV6-2/TRBV6-3	TRBJ2-7	CASSLLAGGSYEQYF
.	TRBV7-2	TRBJ2-1	CASSPADGSYEQFF
.	TRBV19	TRBJ2-1	CASNRLVRTFAADNEQFF
.	TRBV4-3	TRBJ2-7	CASSQDWQEQYF
.	TRBV29-1	TRBJ1-2	CSVEPGVGGANGYTF
.	TRBV7-2	TRBJ2-7	CASSLGRRVQYEQYF
once	TRBV23-1	TRBJ2-5	CASLKGTGCELRETQYF
.	TRBV12-3/TRBV12-4	TRBJ1-2	CASRPTVNYGYTF
once	TRBV29-1	TRBJ2-3	CSSRRPGVETDTQYF
.	TRBV12-5	TRBJ2-2	CASGLVRGVANTGELFF
.	TRBV18	TRBJ2-2	CASSPSRSTGELFF
.	TRBV18	TRBJ1-1	CASLPRSLGNTEAFF
.	TRBV3-1/TRBV3-2	TRBJ1-1	CASSQGGGDTEAFF
once	TRBV12-5	TRBJ2-3	CASGTGGGGLGADTQYF
.	TRBV6-5	TRBJ1-6	CASGSSYNSPLHF
.	TRBV9	TRBJ2-2	CASSATGGADTGELFF
.	TRBV12-3/TRBV12-4	TRBJ1-4	CACGRPNEKLFF
.	TRBV19	TRBJ1-4	CARPRQGTEKLFF
.	TRBV9	TRBJ2-5	CASSVEGGVQETQYF
.	TRBV14	TRBJ2-1	CASSQVGLAVVNEQFF
few	TRBV6-6	TRBJ2-1	CASSPLRTSGRGNEQFF
.	TRBV2	TRBJ1-4	CASKRQEKLFF